The next 17 T cell receptor beta chains were all read from a single sample in a study of blood T cell repertoires in COVID-19. TCRdb keeps only in-frame clones here, not all; method: immunoSEQ multiplex PCR. The sample contains a few hundred thousand clones, around 82% of which appear only once. Sample: peripheral blood. The receptors originated from a woman over 75 with acute or convalescent COVID-19.

The J gene is TRBJ1-4, the V gene TRBV7-9; 7 bases map to TRBD1. Germline V gene lookup returns CDR1 SEHNR and CDR2 FQNEAQ (reference sequence). V was pared by 5 bases and J by 5 bases, with 8 bases of the junction left unmatched. CDR3 size: 15 residues. CDR3: CASSVAGTENEKLFF. CDR3 nucleotides: TGTGCCAGCAGCGTTGCCGGGACAGAGAATGAAAAACTGTTTTTT.

The chain recombines TRBV5-5 with TRBJ2-5; TRBD1 matches at 7 bases. The CDR3 totals 14 residues. Germline CDR1 and CDR2: SGHKS and YYEKEE (reference sequence). V shed 5 bases and J 5 bases; nucleotides not matched to a gene: 9. The CDR3 DNA reads TGTGCCAGCAGGTTCCAGGGGGTACGGGAGACCCAGTACTTC. It yields the protein CASRFQGVRETQYF.

The chain joins TRBV27 to TRBJ1-6; the D is unclear. Between the trimmed V and J ends, which lost 5 bases and 7 bases, there was a span of 6 bases. From germline, CDR1 is MNHEY and CDR2 SMNVEV (reference sequence). There are 12 residues in the CDR3. The CDR3 here is CASSEVNSPLHF. The CDR3 DNA reads TGTGCCAGCAGTGAGGTGAATTCACCCCTCCACTTT.

The CDR3: CAWSGGQLNSYEQYF. CDR3 bases: TGTGCCTGGAGCGGAGGACAGCTGAATTCCTACGAGCAGTACTTC. The gene calls are TRBV30 and TRBJ2-7; a possible D gene is TRBD1 (6 bases). V was cut by 3 bases and J by 1 base, with 16 bases left in between. Germline-derived CDR1 and CDR2 are GTSNPN and SVGIG (reference sequence). The CDR3 is 15 residues long.

J is TRBJ1-2 and V is TRBV18; possibly TRBD1 for D (6 bases). The germline V gene has CDR1 KGHSH and CDR2 LQKENI. The CDR3 spans 18 residues. Trimming pared 3 bases from V and 4 bases from J, leaving 24 bases between. As DNA, the CDR3 is TGTGCCAGCTCACCGTCACCAAGCGGGGGCGGGGTAGGCTATGGCTACACCTTC. Protein: CASSPSPSGGGVGYGYTF.

The chain combines TRBV3-1 (or the pseudogene TRBV3-2) with TRBJ1-2; no clear D. The V gene's germline CDR1 is LGHDT and CDR2 YNNKEL (reference sequence). The CDR3 loop spans 14 amino acids. The germline V and J ends were trimmed by 1 base and 8 bases, with 14 bases remaining between them. The CDR3 is CASSQATRGRGYTF. The CDR3 nucleotides are TGTGCCAGCAGCCAAGCCACCCGAGGGCGCGGCTACACCTTC.

The chain has TRBV15 and TRBJ2-5; D possibly corresponds to TRBD2 (6 bases). This CDR3 spans 13 amino acids. Germline V gene data show CDR1 as LNHNV and CDR2 as YYDKDF (reference sequence). The V end was cut by 4 bases, the J end by 4 bases, with 10 bases between. The chain's CDR3 is CATSKLATETQYF. The CDR3 region has the DNA TGTGCCACCAGCAAACTAGCCACAGAGACCCAGTACTTC. The variable domain in full, with the rest retrieved from reference TRBV15 and TRBJ2-5, is DAMVIQNPRYQVTQFGKPVTLSCSQTLNHNVMYWYQQKSSQAPKLLFHYYDKDFNNEADTPDNFQSRRPNTSFCFLDIRSPGLGDTAMYLCATSKLATETQYFGPGTRLLVL.

J is TRBJ1-1 and V is TRBV5-1; D not resolved. The CDR3 extends over 16 amino acids. With 0 bases removed from V and 0 bases from J, the gap between germline ends came to 12 bases. Germline V gene lookup returns CDR1 SGHRS and CDR2 YFSETQ. CDR3 in DNA: TGCGCCAGCAGCTTGGTTCCAACTAGCATGAACACTGAAGCTTTCTTT. Its protein product is CASSLVPTSMNTEAFF.

The chain uses TRBV7-2 and TRBJ1-6; no reliable D call. The CDR3 spans 16 residues. CDR1 is SGHTA, CDR2 FQGNSA, per germline. V was pared by 5 bases and J by 6 bases, with 17 bases between. In nucleotides, the CDR3 is TGTGCCAGCAGCCCAGGTGGTGGCAGAGTTAATTCACCCCTCCACTTT. This translates into CASSPGGGRVNSPLHF. Filled out from reference TRBV7-2 and TRBJ1-6, the complete variable domain reads GAGVSQSPSNKVTEKGKDVELRCDPISGHTALYWYRQSLGQGLEFLIYFQGNSAPDKSGLPSDRFSAERTGGSVSTLTIQRTQQEDSAVYLCASSPGGGRVNSPLHFGNGTRLTVT.

The V call is TRBV12-5, the J call TRBJ2-7; 9 bases are shared with TRBD1. V lost 7 bases, J lost 3 bases, and 10 bases stayed unmatched. This CDR3 contains 15 residues. The germline V gene encodes CDR1 LGHNT and CDR2 FRNRAP. The CDR3 spells CASAPTGTGSYEQYF. CDR3 coding DNA: TGTGCTAGTGCCCCTACCGGGACAGGGAGCTACGAGCAGTACTTC. Drawing the rest from reference TRBV12-5 and TRBJ2-7, the complete variable domain is DARVTQTPRHKVTEMGQEVTMRCQPILGHNTVFWYRQTMMQGLELLAYFRNRAPLDDSGMPKDRFSAEMPDATLATLKIQPSEPRDSAVYFCASAPTGTGSYEQYFGPGTRLTVT.

The chain couples TRBV7-3 to TRBJ2-1; TRBD2 aligns across 11 bases. J was trimmed by 4 bases and V by 3 bases; bases with no gene match: 5. CDR3 size: 16 residues. Germline CDR1 reads SGHTA; CDR2 reads FQGTGA. This CDR3 reads CASSFAGTSGYNEQFF. The CDR3 DNA sequence: TGTGCCAGCAGCTTCGCCGGGACTAGCGGTTACAATGAGCAGTTCTTC.

The rearrangement joins TRBV5-1 to TRBJ2-3; 13 nucleotides agree with TRBD2. J lost 12 bases, V lost 1 base, and 5 bases had no gene match. This CDR3 comprises 14 residues. Germline CDR1 and CDR2: SGHRS and YFSETQ. CDR3: CASSLQLAGGAQYF. CDR3 bases: TGCGCCAGCAGCTTGCAACTAGCGGGGGGGGCCCAGTATTTT.

This clone was found a few times. V and J are TRBV12-3 or TRBV12-4 and TRBJ1-1; D remains ambiguous. CDR3 length: 13 amino acids. The V end lost 6 bases, the J end lost 0 bases, and 8 bases lay between the germline ends. DNA for the CDR3: TGTGCCAGCAGGACATCCATGAACACTGAAGCTTTCTTT. Amino acid sequence: CASRTSMNTEAFF.

This clone was detected once. The genes are TRBV7-2 and TRBJ2-5, with 10 bases that match TRBD2. The V gene end was trimmed by 3 bases and the J gene end by 5 bases; junction bases not matched to a gene: 6. The V gene's germline CDR1 is SGHTA and CDR2 FQGNSA. This CDR3 spans 15 amino acids. CDR3 residues: CASSFLAGVIETQYF. As DNA, the CDR3 is TGTGCCAGCAGCTTCCTAGCGGGGGTCATTGAGACCCAGTACTTC.

CDR3: CASSRYSGRTSTDTQYF. The CDR3 bases are TGTGCCAGTAGTAGGTATAGCGGGAGAACGAGCACAGATACGCAGTATTTT. The chain links TRBV19 to TRBJ2-3, with 9 bases lining up with TRBD2. J was trimmed by 0 bases and V by 4 bases; bases with no gene match: 8. The CDR3 covers 17 residues. CDR1 is LNHDA and CDR2 is SQIVND in the germline V gene (reference sequence). Variable domain in full (rest from reference TRBV19 and TRBJ2-3): DGGITQSPKYLFRKEGQNVTLSCEQNLNHDAMYWYRQDPGQGLRLIYYSQIVNDFQKGDIAEGYSVSREKKESFPLTVTSAQKNPTAFYLCASSRYSGRTSTDTQYFGPGTRLTVL.

V is TRBV5-1 and J is TRBJ1-3; 8 nucleotides match TRBD1. The V gene's germline CDR1 is SGHRS and CDR2 YFSETQ. The CDR3 totals 18 residues. Losses at the gene ends were 2 bases for V and 0 bases for J; bases not matched to a gene: 10. CDR3: CASSLFGQGISSGNTIYF. The CDR3 bases are TGCGCCAGCAGCTTATTCGGACAGGGCATATCCTCTGGAAACACCATATATTTT.

DNA for the CDR3: TGTGCCAGCAGCTTAGAAGGGGGAGTCGGACTCTATGGCTACACCTTC. Translation: CASSLEGGVGLYGYTF. The rearrangement links TRBV7-2 to TRBJ1-2; tentatively, D is TRBD1 (6 bases). The V and J ends lost 1 base and 4 bases respectively, with 16 bases between them. This CDR3 spans 16 amino acids. The germline V gene encodes CDR1 SGHTA and CDR2 FQGNSA.